Following are 4 T cell receptor beta chains from one sample sequenced in a study of blood T cell repertoires in COVID-19. The data were produced by immunoSEQ multiplex PCR, yet TCRdb's version contains in-frame clones alone and is incomplete. The sample carries 380,000 or so clones, 70% to 90% recorded once. What was sequenced was peripheral blood. These receptors all stem from a man in his forties or fifties with acute or convalescent COVID-19.

The V and J genes are TRBV18 and TRBJ1-2, with 8 nucleotides matching TRBD1. V trimming: 6 bases; J trimming: 1 base; junction bases outside the gene matches: 10. This CDR3 is built from 16 residues. Germline CDR1 is KGHSH and CDR2 is LQKENI. The DNA for the CDR3 is TGTGCCAGCTCTCGAGAAGGGACAGGCAATAACTATGGCTACACCTTC. It translates to CASSREGTGNNYGYTF.

This sequence joins TRBV28 and TRBJ1-2, with D perhaps TRBD1 (5 bases). Trimming took 3 bases from V and 5 from J, leaving 13 bases between them. Germline V CDR1 and CDR2: MDHEN, SYDVKM. This CDR3 contains 14 residues. The CDR3 sequence: CASSFRRVEYGYTF. The CDR3 DNA reads as TGTGCCAGCAGTTTTCGCAGGGTTGAGTATGGCTACACCTTC.

The chain recombines TRBV7-8 with TRBJ1-1, with 7 bases matching TRBD1. CDR1 SGHVS and CDR2 FQNEAQ come from the germline V gene. This CDR3 has 17 amino acids. Trimming removed 5 bases from V and 0 bases from J; junction bases left unmatched: 12. CDR3 nucleotide sequence: TGTGCCAGCAGCCCACGGGACAGAGACTTCATGAACACTGAAGCTTTCTTT. Its protein is CASSPRDRDFMNTEAFF.

The chain joins TRBV7-9 to TRBJ1-3; D call uncertain. Trimming removed 8 bases from V and 2 bases from J, with 7 bases in between. Per germline, CDR1 SEHNR and CDR2 FQNEAQ (reference sequence). The CDR3 loop spans 12 amino acids. In DNA form, the CDR3 reads TGTGCCAGCGCAGTCCCTGGAAACACCATATATTTT. Protein: CASAVPGNTIYF.